This T cell receptor (beta chain) is drawn from a study of blood T cell repertoires in COVID-19. Data came from immunoSEQ multiplex PCR; TCRdb stores just in-frame clones and leaves some out. Seen here are about 78,000 clones, about 92% observed once, and the top ten hold roughly 1%. This receptor was identified in a woman in her forties or fifties in a cohort sampled during active COVID-19. The source material was peripheral blood.

CDR3 nucleotides: TGTGCCAGCAGCGGGCAGGCGGGGGGAGATACGCAGTATTTT. Translated, it gives CASSGQAGGDTQYF. The gene calls are TRBV7-9 and TRBJ2-3; 8 nucleotides align to TRBD2. CDR3 length: 14 amino acids. J was trimmed by 5 bases and V by 5 bases; bases with no gene match: 6. The germline gives CDR1 SEHNR, CDR2 FQNEAQ (reference sequence).